This TCR beta chain was observed in a study of regulatory T cells in long-lasting Graves disease. Study findings and constraints: Comparison showed that persistent patients shared more public clonotypes (under 3,000) than new patients (966).

This clonotype appeared many times. Its antigen remains unidentified. Both iRepertoire HTBI primers and Arm-PCR of CDR3 regions were used to build the TCR beta libraries. MiXCR, applied by TCRdb to the multiplex PCR reads, yields one record per CDR3 protein. Here the sample spans more than 400,000 distinct CDR3 sequences, 15% to 20% being singletons. In germline, CDR1 is DFQATT, CDR2 SNEGSKA (reference sequence). The CDR3 extends over 14 amino acids. V dropped 5 bases and J dropped 2; count of bases not matched to a gene: 6. The time point: newly diagnosed GD, antithyroid drugs for less than 3 months. PBMC-derived RNA was used for the TCR library. The same sample was also used in a study of T cells in Graves' hyperthyroidism and ophthalmopathy. That study reports: A model of 13 V-J pairs discriminated ophthalmopathy from stable hyperthyroidism.

This material consisted of peripheral blood mononuclear cells (PBMCs), taken at new diagnosis, from a patient treated with antithyroid drugs. The rearrangement links TRBV20-1 to TRBJ2-1; 7 bases match TRBD2. The sequence was obtained from a woman aged 25-40 years with Graves disease. In DNA, the CDR3 is TGCAGTGCTCGAGTAGCGGGTGCCTACAATGAGCAGTTCTTC. Protein product: CSARVAGAYNEQFF.